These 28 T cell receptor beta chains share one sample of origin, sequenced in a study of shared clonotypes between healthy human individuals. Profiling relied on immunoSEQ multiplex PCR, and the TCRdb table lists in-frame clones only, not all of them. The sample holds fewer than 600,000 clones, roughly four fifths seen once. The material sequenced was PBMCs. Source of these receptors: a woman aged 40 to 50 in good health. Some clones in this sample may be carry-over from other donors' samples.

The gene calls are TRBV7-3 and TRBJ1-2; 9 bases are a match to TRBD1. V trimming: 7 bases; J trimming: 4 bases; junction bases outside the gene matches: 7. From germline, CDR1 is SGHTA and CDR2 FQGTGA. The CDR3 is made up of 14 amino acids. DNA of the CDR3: TGTGCCAGCAAGGAAACAGGGGGCGCCTATGGCTACACCTTC. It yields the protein CASKETGGAYGYTF.

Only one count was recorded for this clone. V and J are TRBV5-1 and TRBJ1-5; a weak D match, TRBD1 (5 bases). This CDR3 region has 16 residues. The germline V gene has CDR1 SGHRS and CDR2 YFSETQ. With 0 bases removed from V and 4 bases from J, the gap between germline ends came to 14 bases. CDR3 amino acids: CASSLVGGGDNQPQHF. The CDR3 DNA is TGCGCCAGCAGCTTGGTCGGGGGTGGGGATAATCAGCCCCAGCATTTT.

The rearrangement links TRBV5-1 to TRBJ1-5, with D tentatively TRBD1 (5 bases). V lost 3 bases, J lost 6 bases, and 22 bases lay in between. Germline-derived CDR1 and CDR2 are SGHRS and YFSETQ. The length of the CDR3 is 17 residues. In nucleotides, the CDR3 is TGCGCCAGCAGCTCTGGCCCGGTAGGGGAGGGTGGTCAGCCCCAGCATTTT. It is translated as CASSSGPVGEGGQPQHF.

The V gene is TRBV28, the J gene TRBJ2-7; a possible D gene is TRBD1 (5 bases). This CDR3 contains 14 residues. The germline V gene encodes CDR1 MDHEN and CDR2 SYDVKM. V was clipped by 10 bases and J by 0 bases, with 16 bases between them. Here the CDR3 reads CATLSRASSYEQYF. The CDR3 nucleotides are TGTGCCACACTCTCCAGGGCCTCCTCCTACGAGCAGTACTTC.

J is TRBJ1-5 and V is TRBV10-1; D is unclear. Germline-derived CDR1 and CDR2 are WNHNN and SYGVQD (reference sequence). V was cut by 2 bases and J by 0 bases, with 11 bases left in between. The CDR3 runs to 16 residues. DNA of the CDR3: TGCGCCAGCAGTGAGAGCAGAACCTATAGCAATCAGCCCCAGCATTTT. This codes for CASSESRTYSNQPQHF.

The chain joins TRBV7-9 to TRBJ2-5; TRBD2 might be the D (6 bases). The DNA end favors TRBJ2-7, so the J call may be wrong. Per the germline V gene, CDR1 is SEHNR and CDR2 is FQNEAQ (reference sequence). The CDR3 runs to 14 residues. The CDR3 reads CASSPGGLSYEQYF. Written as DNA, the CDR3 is TGTGCCAGCAGCCCCGGGGGTCTTTCCTACGAGCAGTACTTC.

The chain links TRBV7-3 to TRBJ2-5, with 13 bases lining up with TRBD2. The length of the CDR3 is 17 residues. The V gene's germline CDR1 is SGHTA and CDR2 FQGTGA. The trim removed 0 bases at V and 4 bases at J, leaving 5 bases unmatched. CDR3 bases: TGTGCCAGCAGCTTAACAGGACTAGCGGGAGATAGAGAGACCCAGTACTTC. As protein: CASSLTGLAGDRETQYF.

CDR3 in amino acids: CASSPRTGGAQPQHF. DNA of the CDR3: TGTGCCAGCAGCCCAAGGACAGGGGGTGCTCAGCCCCAGCATTTT. The rearrangement joins TRBV7-2 to TRBJ1-5; TRBD1 matches at 10 bases. CDR3 length: 15 residues. CDR1 and CDR2 (germline): SGHTA, FQGNSA. Unmatched junction bases numbered 7, after V lost 5 bases and J lost 6 bases.

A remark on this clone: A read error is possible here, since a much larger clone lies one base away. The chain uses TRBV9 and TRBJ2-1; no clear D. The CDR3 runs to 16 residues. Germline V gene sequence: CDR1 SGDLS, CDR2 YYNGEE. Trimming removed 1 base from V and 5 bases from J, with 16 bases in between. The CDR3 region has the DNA TGTGCCAGCAGCGTATCAGTAGTAACGAACCACAATGAGCAGTTCTTC. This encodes CASSVSVVTNHNEQFF.

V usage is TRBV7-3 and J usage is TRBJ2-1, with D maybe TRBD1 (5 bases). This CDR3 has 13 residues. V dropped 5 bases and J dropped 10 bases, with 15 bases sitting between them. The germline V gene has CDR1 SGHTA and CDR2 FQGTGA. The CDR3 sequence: CASSPTGGAEQFF. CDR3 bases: TGTGCCAGCAGCCCCACCGGTGGGGCGGAGCAGTTCTTC.

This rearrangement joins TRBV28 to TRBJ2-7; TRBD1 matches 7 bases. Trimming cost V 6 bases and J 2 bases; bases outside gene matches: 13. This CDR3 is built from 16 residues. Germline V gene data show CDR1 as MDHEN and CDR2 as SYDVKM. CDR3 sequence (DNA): TGTGCCAGCAGGCCTGACAGGGCGTCTGAGCCCTACGAGCAGTACTTC. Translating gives CASRPDRASEPYEQYF. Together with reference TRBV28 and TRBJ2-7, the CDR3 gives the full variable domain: DVKVTQSSRYLVKRTGEKVFLECVQDMDHENMFWYRQDPGLGLRLIYFSYDVKMKEKGDIPEGYSVSREKKERFSLILESASTNQTSMYLCASRPDRASEPYEQYFGPGTRLTVT.

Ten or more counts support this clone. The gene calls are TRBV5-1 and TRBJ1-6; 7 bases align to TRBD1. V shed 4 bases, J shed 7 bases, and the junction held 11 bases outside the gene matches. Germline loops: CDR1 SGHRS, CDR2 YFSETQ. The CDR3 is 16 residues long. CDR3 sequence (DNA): TGCGCCAGCAGCAGACAGGGAGAGGGGGTGAATTCACCCCTCCACTTT. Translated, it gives CASSRQGEGVNSPLHF.

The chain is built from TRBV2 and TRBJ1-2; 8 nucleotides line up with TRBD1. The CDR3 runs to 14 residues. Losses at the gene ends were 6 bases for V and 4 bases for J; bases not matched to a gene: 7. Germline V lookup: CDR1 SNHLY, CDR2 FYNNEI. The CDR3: CASRPGQGFYGYTF. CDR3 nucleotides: TGTGCCAGCAGGCCCGGACAGGGCTTCTATGGCTACACCTTC.

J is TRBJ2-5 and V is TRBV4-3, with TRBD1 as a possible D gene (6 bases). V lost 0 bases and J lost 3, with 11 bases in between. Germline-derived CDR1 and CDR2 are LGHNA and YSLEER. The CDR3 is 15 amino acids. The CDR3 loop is CASSQDQGPEETQYF. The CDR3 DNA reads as TGCGCCAGCAGCCAAGATCAGGGGCCGGAAGAGACCCAGTACTTC.

Written as DNA, the CDR3 is TGTGCCTGGAGTGTAGGGGGAGGAAGCTATGGCTACACCTTC. Its translation is CAWSVGGGSYGYTF. V and J are TRBV30 and TRBJ1-2; D is possibly TRBD1 (6 bases). The CDR3 extends over 14 amino acids. The germline CDR1 and CDR2 sequences are GTSNPN and SVGIG (reference sequence). Trimming removed 0 bases at V and 4 bases at J, with 12 bases between.

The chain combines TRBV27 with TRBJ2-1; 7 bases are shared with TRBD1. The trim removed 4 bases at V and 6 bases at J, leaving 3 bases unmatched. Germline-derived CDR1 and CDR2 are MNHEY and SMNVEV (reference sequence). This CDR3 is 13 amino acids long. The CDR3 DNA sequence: TGTGCCAGCAGTTCGGACAGGCTCAATGAGCAGTTCTTC. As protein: CASSSDRLNEQFF.

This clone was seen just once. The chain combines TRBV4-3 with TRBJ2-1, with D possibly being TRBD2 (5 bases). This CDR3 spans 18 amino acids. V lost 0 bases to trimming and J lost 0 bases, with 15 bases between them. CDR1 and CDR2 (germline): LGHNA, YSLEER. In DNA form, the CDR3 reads TGCGCCAGCAGCCAAGAAGCTGGAGTAGCGAGCTCCTACAATGAGCAGTTCTTC. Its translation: CASSQEAGVASSYNEQFF.

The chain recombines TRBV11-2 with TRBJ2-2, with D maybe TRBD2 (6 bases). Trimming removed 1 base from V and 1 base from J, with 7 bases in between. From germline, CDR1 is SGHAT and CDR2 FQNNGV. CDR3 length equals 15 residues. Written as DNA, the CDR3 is TGTGCCAGCAGCTTAGGCGGGATGAACACCGGGGAGCTGTTTTTT. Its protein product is CASSLGGMNTGELFF.

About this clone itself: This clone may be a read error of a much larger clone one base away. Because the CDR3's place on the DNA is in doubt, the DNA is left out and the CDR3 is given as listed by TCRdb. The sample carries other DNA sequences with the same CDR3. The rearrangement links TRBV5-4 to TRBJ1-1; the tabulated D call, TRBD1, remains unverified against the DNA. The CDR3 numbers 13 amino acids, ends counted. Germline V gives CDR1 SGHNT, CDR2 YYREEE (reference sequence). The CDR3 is CASSFAQGTEAFF.

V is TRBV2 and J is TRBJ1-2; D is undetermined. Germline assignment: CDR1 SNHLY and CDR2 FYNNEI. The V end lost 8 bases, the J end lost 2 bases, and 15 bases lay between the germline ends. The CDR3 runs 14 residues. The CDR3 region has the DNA TGTGCCAGCGGCTCAACTTACTTGAACTATGGCTACACCTTC. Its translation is CASGSTYLNYGYTF.

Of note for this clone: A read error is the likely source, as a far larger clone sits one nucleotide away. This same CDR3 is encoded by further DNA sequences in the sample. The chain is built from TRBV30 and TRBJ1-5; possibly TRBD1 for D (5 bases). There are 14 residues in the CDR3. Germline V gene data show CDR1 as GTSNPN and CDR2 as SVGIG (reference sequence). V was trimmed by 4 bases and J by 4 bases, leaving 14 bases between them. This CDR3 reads CAWTAGQGNQPQHF. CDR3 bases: TGTGCCTGGACCGCGGGTCAGGGAAATCAGCCCCAGCATTTT. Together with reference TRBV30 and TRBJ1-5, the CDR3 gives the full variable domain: SQTIHQWPATLVQPVGSPLSLECTVEGTSNPNLYWYRQAAGRGLQLLFYSVGIGQISSEVPQNLSASRPQDRQFILSSKKLLLSDSGFYLCAWTAGQGNQPQHFGDGTRLSIL.

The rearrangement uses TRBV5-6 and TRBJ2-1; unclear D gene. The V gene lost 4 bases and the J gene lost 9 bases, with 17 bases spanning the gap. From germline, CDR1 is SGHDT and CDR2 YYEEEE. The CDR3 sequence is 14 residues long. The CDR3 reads CASSGVGSFGEQFF. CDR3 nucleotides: TGTGCCAGCAGCGGGGTGGGATCTTTTGGTGAGCAGTTCTTC.

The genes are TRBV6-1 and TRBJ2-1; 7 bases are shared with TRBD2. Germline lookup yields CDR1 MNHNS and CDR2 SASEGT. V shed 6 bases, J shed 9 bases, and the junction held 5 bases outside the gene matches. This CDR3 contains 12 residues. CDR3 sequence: CASSRLAFEQFF. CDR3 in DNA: TGTGCCAGCAGCCGACTAGCCTTTGAGCAGTTCTTC.

The CDR3 DNA follows: TGTGCCAGCAGCGTAAGTTCTCCGAGCTCCTACAATGAGCAGTTCTTC. Translating gives CASSVSSPSSYNEQFF. The chain recombines TRBV9 with TRBJ2-1; D is unresolved. The germline V gene encodes CDR1 SGDLS and CDR2 YYNGEE. V was pared by 1 base and J by 0 bases, with 11 bases between. This CDR3 is 16 amino acids long.

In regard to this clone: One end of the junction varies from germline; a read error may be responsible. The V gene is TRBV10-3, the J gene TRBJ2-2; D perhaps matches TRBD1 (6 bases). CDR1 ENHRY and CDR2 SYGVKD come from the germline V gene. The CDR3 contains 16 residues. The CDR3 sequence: CGISESGRGKPGELFF. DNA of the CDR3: TGTGGCATCAGTGAGTCGGGCAGGGGCAAACCCGGGGAGCTGTTTTTT.

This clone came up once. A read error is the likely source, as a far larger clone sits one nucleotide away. CDR3 protein: CANTRSHGDTQYF. The CDR3 DNA reads as TGTGCCAACACAAGGTCCCACGGTGATACGCAGTATTTT. This chain links TRBV27 with TRBJ2-3; D not resolved. The length of the CDR3 is 13 residues. V was cut by 10 bases and J by 6 bases, with 17 bases left in between. The germline V gene encodes CDR1 MNHEY and CDR2 SMNVEV (reference sequence).

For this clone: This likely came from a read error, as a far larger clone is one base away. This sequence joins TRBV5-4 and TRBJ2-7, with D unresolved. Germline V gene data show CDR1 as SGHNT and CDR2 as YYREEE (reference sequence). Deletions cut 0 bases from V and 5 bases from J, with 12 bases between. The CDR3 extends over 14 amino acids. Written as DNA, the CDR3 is TGTGCCAGCAGCTTGGGGCAATGGAAGGACGAGCAGTACTTC. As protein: CASSLGQWKDEQYF.

The CDR3 DNA sequence: TGTGCCAGCAGGTCGGCCGATCAGCCCCAGCATTTT. Protein: CASRSADQPQHF. The rearrangement uses TRBV28 and TRBJ1-5; D remains ambiguous. The CDR3 is 12 residues long. Germline-derived CDR1 and CDR2 are MDHEN and SYDVKM. V dropped 6 bases and J dropped 5 bases, with 8 bases sitting between them.